This passage covers 7 T cell receptor beta chains from one sample sequenced in a study of T cells in Graves' hyperthyroidism and ophthalmopathy. TCR beta CDR3 sequences were amplified from RNA transcripts. With the HTBI primer set, the TCR CDR3 went through a first round of RT-PCR. TCRdb ran MiXCR on the multiplex PCR reads and lists one entry per CDR3 protein. This table has hundreds of thousands of distinct CDR3 sequences, 38% appearing once. Sequences were obtained from blood. The receptors were gathered from a man younger than 35 with Graves' hyperthyroidism.

The chain has TRBV7-2 and TRBJ1-6; 8 bases align to TRBD1. Germline assignment: CDR1 SGHTA and CDR2 FQGNSA. Trimming cost V 5 bases and J 0 bases; bases outside gene matches: 6. This CDR3 region has 17 residues. This CDR3 is CASSVDRGSSYNSPLHF. In DNA, the CDR3 is TGTGCCAGCAGCGTAGACAGGGGTAGCTCCTATAATTCACCCCTCCACTTT.

This clonotype was seen ten or more times. The J gene is TRBJ1-1, the V gene TRBV29-1, with D possibly being TRBD1 (5 bases). V lost 3 bases and J lost 4, with 9 bases in between. The CDR3 is 12 amino acids. Germline CDR1 reads SQVTM; CDR2 reads ANQGSEA. The CDR3 DNA is TGCAGCGTTGAGCAGGGTAGCACTGAAGCTTTCTTT. Protein: CSVEQGSTEAFF.

This chain joins TRBV7-6 and TRBJ1-1, with no clear D. V lost 4 bases, J lost 3 bases, and 12 bases lay in between. Germline V CDR1 and CDR2: SGHVS, FNYEAQ. The CDR3 spans 14 residues. The CDR3 DNA sequence: TGTGCCAGCAGCTCGAGAGGCGGGTACACTGAAGCTTTCTTT. This codes for CASSSRGGYTEAFF.

The rearrangement links TRBV6-5 to TRBJ2-7; no reliable D call. Trimming pared 5 bases from V and 12 bases from J, leaving 23 bases between. The CDR3 spans 14 residues. Germline lookup yields CDR1 MNHEY and CDR2 SVGAGI. The CDR3 reads CASSPSLGTNVGYF. The CDR3 DNA reads as TGTGCCAGCAGTCCCTCCCTCGGTACGAATGTTGGGTACTTC.

This clonotype was picked up many times. The rearrangement uses TRBV10-1 and TRBJ1-6, with a tentative D call TRBD1 (5 bases). V was shortened by 6 bases and J by 0 bases, with 9 bases between the two germline ends. The CDR3 totals 15 residues. Germline values: CDR1 WNHNN, CDR2 SYGVQD (reference sequence). The CDR3 sequence: CASRKDSSYNSPLHF. As DNA, the CDR3 is TGCGCCAGCAGGAAAGACAGCTCCTATAATTCACCCCTCCACTTT.

This clonotype was seen many times. The rearrangement uses TRBV7-3 and TRBJ1-6; TRBD1 agrees at 7 bases. Losses at the gene ends were 0 bases for V and 10 bases for J; bases not matched to a gene: 6. Germline V gene lookup returns CDR1 SGHTA and CDR2 FQGTGA. There are 15 residues in the CDR3. The CDR3 region has the DNA TGTGCCAGCAGCTTAACTACAGGGGAACGATCACCCCTCCACTTT. Translation: CASSLTTGERSPLHF.

This clonotype has at least ten counts. The chain employs TRBV12-3 or TRBV12-4 and TRBJ1-1; D is undetermined. V lost 5 bases, J lost 1 base, and 8 bases lay in between. This CDR3 is built from 13 residues. The CDR3 is CASSMTSNTEAFF. The CDR3 region has the DNA TGTGCCAGCAGTATGACGTCGAACACTGAAGCTTTCTTT.